The clone carrying this T cell receptor (beta chain) has only a few counts. Its specificity is not known. The sample contains more than one DNA sequence encoding this CDR3. Germline V CDR1 and CDR2: MNHEY, SVGAGI. Trimming left V 1 base short and J 5 bases short, with 8 bases between. The CDR3 spans 13 residues. The record originates from a study of shared clonotypes between healthy human individuals. General study results and limits: Rarefaction indicated that sorted-subset sequencing remained incomplete although depth was large.

Each subset's genomic DNA was shared equally among a number of immunoSEQ plates. Here immunoSEQ multiplex PCR was the method, and the copy in TCRdb shows in-frame clones only, minus some. Of about 110,000 clones in the sample, around 71% were seen once. The donors, all of them Caucasian adults, lived in Nashville, Tennessee. The chain is built from TRBV6-5 and TRBJ2-5; D could derive from TRBD1 or TRBD2 (6 bases each). The material sequenced was memory CD8+ T cells sorted from blood. Subset meaning: CD45RO+ cells pooled with CCR7-negative TemRA cells. The source is a woman aged 30 to 39 in good health. In DNA form, the CDR3 reads TGTGCCAGCAGTTACTTAGGGGGGGAGACCCAGTACTTC. Protein: CASSYLGGETQYF.